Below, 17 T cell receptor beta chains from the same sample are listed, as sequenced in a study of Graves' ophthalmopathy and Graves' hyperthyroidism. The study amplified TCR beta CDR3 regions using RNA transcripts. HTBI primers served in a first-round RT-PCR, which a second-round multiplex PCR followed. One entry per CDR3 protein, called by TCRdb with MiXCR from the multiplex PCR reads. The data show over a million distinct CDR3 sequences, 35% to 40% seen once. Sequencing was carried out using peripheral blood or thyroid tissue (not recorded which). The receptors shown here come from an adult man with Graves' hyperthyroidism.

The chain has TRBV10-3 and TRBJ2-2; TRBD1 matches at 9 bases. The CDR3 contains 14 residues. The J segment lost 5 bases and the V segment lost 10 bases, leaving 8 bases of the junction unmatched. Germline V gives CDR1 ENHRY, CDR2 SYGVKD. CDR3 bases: TGTGCCAGCGGTGGACAGGGGTGGACCGGGGAGCTGTTTTTT. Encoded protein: CASGGQGWTGELFF.

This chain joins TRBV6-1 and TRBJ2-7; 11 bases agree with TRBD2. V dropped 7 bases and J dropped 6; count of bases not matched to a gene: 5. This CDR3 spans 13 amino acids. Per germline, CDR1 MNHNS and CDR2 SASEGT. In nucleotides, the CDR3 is TGTGCCAGCATCGGTAGCGGGAGGGGCGAGCAGTACTTC. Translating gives CASIGSGRGEQYF.

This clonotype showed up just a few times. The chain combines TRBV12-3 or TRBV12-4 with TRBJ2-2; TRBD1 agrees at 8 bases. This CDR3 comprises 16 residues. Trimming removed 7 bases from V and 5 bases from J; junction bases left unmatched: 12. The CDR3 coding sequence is TGTGCCAGCACCAAATATTTAGGGACAGGTACCGGGGAGCTGTTTTTT. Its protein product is CASTKYLGTGTGELFF.

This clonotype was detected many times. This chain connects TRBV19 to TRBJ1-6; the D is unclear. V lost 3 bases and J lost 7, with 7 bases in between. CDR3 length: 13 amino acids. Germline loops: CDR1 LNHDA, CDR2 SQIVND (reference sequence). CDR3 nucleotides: TGTGCCAGTAGTATCGAACGCAATTCACCCCTCCACTTT. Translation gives CASSIERNSPLHF.

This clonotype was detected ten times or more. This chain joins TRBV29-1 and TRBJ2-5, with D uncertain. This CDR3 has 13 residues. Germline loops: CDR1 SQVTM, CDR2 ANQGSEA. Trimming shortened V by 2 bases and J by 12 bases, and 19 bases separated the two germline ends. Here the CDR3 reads CSVETPGDEGEYF. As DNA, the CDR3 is TGCAGCGTTGAAACACCCGGTGACGAAGGAGAGTACTTC.

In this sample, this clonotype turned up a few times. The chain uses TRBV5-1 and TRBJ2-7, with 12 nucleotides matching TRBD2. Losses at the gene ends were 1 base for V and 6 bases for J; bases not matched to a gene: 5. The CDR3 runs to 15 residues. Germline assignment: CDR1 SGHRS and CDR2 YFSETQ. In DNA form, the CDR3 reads TGCGCCAGCAGCTTGAGGACTAGCGGGGAGACCGAGCAGTACTTC. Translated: CASSLRTSGETEQYF.

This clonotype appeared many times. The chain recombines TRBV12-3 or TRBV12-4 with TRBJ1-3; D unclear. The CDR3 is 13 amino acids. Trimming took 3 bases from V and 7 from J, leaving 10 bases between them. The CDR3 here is CASSLSLGNTIYF. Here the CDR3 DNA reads TGTGCCAGCAGTTTGAGCCTCGGGAACACCATATATTTT.

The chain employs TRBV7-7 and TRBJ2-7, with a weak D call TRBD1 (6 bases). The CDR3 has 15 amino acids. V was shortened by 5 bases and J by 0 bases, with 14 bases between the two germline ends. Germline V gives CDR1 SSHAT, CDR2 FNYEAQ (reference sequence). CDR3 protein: CASSTQGLSSYEQYF. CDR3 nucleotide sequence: TGTGCCAGCAGCACACAGGGCCTGAGCTCCTACGAGCAGTACTTC.

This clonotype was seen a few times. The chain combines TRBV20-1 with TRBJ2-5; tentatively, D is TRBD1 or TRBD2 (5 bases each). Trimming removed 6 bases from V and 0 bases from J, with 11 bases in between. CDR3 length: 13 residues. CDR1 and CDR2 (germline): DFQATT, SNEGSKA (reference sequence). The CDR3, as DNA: TGCAGTGCGGGGACGGAGTACCAAGAGACCCAGTACTTC. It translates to CSAGTEYQETQYF.

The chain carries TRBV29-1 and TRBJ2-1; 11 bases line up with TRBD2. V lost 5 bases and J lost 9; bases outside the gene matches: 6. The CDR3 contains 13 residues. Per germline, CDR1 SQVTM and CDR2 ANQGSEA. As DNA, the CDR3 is TGCAGCGTTTGCGAGACTAGCGGGACTGAGCAGTTCTTC. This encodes CSVCETSGTEQFF.

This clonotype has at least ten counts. The CDR3 sequence is CSVEDWGDTEAFF. The CDR3, as DNA: TGCAGCGTTGAAGATTGGGGTGACACTGAAGCTTTCTTT. This chain connects TRBV29-1 to TRBJ1-1, with D hard to call. Germline lookup yields CDR1 SQVTM and CDR2 ANQGSEA. Deletions cut 0 bases from V and 3 bases from J, with 8 bases between. CDR3 length: 13 residues.

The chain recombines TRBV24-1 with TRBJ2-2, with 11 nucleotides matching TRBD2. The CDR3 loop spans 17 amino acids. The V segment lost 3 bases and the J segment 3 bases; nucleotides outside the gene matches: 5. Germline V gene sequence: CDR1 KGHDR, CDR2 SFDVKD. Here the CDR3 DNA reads TGTGCCACCAGTGATCTAGCGGGAGGCCCTGACACCGGGGAGCTGTTTTTT. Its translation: CATSDLAGGPDTGELFF.

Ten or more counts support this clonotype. CDR3 bases: TGCGCCAGCAGCCAGGGACAGGGGGCAGGGGAGACCCAGTACTTC. Amino acids: CASSQGQGAGETQYF. V and J are TRBV4-1 and TRBJ2-5, with TRBD1 identical over 12 bases. This CDR3 has 15 amino acids. V lost 3 bases to trimming and J lost 5 bases; unmatched junction nucleotides: 4. The germline CDR1 and CDR2 sequences are MGHRA and YSYEKL.

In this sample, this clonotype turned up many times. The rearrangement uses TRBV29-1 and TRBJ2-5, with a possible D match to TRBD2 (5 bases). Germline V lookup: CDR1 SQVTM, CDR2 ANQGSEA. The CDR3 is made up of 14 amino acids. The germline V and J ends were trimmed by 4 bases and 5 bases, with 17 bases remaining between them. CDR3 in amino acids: CSVVDLLSSETQYF. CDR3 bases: TGCAGCGTTGTGGACTTGCTCTCGTCGGAGACCCAGTACTTC.

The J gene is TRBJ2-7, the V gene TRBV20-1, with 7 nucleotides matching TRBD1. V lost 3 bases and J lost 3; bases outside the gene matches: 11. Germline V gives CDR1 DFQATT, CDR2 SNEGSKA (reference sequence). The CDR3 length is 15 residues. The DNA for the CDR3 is TGCAGTGCTAGGGATACAGGGGAAGGCGGCTACGAGCAGTACTTC. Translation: CSARDTGEGGYEQYF.

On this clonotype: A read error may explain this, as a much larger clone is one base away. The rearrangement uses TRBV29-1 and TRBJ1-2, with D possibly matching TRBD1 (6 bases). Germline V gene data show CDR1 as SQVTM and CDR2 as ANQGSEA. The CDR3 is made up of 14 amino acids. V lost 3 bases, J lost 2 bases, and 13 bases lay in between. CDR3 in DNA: TGCAGCGTTGAGGTGGCAGGGGAAAACTATGGCTACACCTTC. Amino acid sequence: CSVEVAGENYGYTF.

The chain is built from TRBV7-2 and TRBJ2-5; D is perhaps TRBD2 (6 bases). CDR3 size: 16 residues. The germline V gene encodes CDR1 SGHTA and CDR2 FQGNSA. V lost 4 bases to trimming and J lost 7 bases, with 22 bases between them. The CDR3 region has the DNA TGTGCCAGCAGCTCTGGCTTGGGGGGAGTCGTGGGGACCCAGTACTTC. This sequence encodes CASSSGLGGVVGTQYF.